One T cell receptor beta chain is described in this entry. Its antigen is undetermined. These data are taken from a study of response to subunit inactivated influenza vaccine. Study-level results: Authors suggested few new T cells are recruited by each seasonal influenza vaccination.

TCRdb re-derived calls from the RT-PCR reads in MiXCR, one entry per CDR3 protein. The profile covers around 850,000 distinct CDR3 sequences, with under 20% appearing a single time and 11% taken by the ten largest. Sample: PBMCs from blood, taken roughly 5 days after vaccination. The sequence came from a man aged 45-60 years who received an inactivated influenza vaccine.

DNA of the CDR3: TGTGCCAGCAGCAGTAGACAGGGGACGAACACTGAAGCTTTCTTT. Residues: CASSSRQGTNTEAFF. The chain recombines TRBV5-5 with TRBJ1-1, with 8 bases identical to TRBD1. J lost 1 base, V lost 4 bases, and 6 bases had no gene match. Germline V lookup: CDR1 SGHKS, CDR2 YYEKEE (reference sequence). The CDR3 runs to 15 residues. The full variable domain, in which reference TRBV5-5 and TRBJ1-1 provide the parts outside the CDR3, is DAGVTQSPTHLIKTRGQQVTLRCSPISGHKSVSWYQQVLGQGPQFIFQYYEKEERGRGNFPDRFSARQFPNYSSELNVNALLLGDSALYLCASSSRQGTNTEAFFGQGTRLTVV.